The 10 T cell receptor beta chains below come from one sample, sequenced in a study of cytomegalovirus exposure and HLA in healthy donors. The PCR employed 60 Vbeta primers together with 13 Jbeta primers. TCRdb keeps only in-frame clones here, not all; method: immunoSEQ multiplex PCR. Of 25,000 to 40,000 clones in the sample, roughly 44% are singletons; the top ten hold roughly 1.9%. The sample taken for sequencing was PBMCs. These receptors originate from a woman aged 45-60 years in good health and CMV-seronegative.

V is TRBV2 and J is TRBJ2-7, with 7 bases aligning to TRBD2. Germline-derived CDR1 and CDR2 are SNHLY and FYNNEI. The CDR3 consists of 12 residues. After removal of 8 bases from V and 6 bases from J, the junction contained 7 bases not matched to a gene. CDR3 DNA sequence: TGTGCCAGCGGGCGGGAGCGGCTCGAGCAGTACTTC. Its protein product is CASGRERLEQYF. Drawing the rest from reference TRBV2 and TRBJ2-7, the complete variable domain is EPEVTQTPSHQVTQMGQEVILRCVPISNHLYFYWYRQILGQKVEFLVSFYNNEISEKSEIFDDQFSVERPDGSNFTLKIRSTKLEDSAMYFCASGRERLEQYFGPGTRLTVT.

The chain couples TRBV28 to TRBJ1-2; D is ambiguous. Trimming cost V 4 bases and J 6 bases, with 6 bases left between them. From germline, CDR1 is MDHEN and CDR2 SYDVKM. CDR3 length: 11 amino acids. The CDR3 loop reads CASSSVDGYTF. The CDR3 nucleotides are TGTGCCAGCAGTTCGGTGGATGGCTACACCTTC.

V is TRBV5-6 and J is TRBJ2-7; 9 bases map to TRBD2. There are 14 residues in the CDR3. With V trimmed by 2 bases and J by 6 bases, 6 bases remained unmatched. In germline, CDR1 is SGHDT, CDR2 YYEEEE. The CDR3 nucleotides are TGTGCCAGCAGCTTTTTAGCGGGGGAGGGCGAGCAGTACTTC. It codes for CASSFLAGEGEQYF.

The CDR3 region has the DNA TGTGCCAGCAGTTTAGGAGGACCGTTTAACTATGGCTACACCTTC. Encoded protein: CASSLGGPFNYGYTF. The V and J genes are TRBV28 and TRBJ1-2; D unresolved. CDR1 is MDHEN and CDR2 is SYDVKM in the germline V gene. Trimming removed 2 bases from V and 1 base from J, with 11 bases in between. The CDR3 covers 15 residues.

The chain carries TRBV19 and TRBJ2-7, with 7 bases matching TRBD2. V was clipped by 3 bases and J by 0 bases; unmatched bases: 5. CDR3 length: 15 residues. From germline, CDR1 is LNHDA and CDR2 SQIVND (reference sequence). This CDR3 is CASSILAESSYEQYF. Here the CDR3 DNA reads TGTGCCAGTAGTATTCTAGCGGAGAGCTCCTACGAGCAGTACTTC.

This clone has a handful of counts. The chain links TRBV25-1 to TRBJ1-3; D is undetermined. V was trimmed by 4 bases and J by 1 base, leaving 8 bases between them. The CDR3 is 14 residues long. The V gene's germline CDR1 is MGHDK and CDR2 SYGVNS. CDR3 coding DNA: TGTGCCAGCAGTGGTAGTTCTTCTGGAAACACCATATATTTT. Translation gives CASSGSSSGNTIYF.

The CDR3: CASSLFPGGRDSPLHF. CDR3 DNA: TGTGCCAGCAGTTTATTCCCCGGGGGAAGAGATTCACCCCTCCACTTT. The chain uses TRBV27 and TRBJ1-6; tentative D call: TRBD1 (5 bases). The ends were cut back, 1 base at V and 8 bases at J, with 15 bases in the middle. Germline CDR1 and CDR2: MNHEY and SMNVEV (reference sequence). The CDR3 is 16 residues long.

V usage is TRBV25-1 and J usage is TRBJ1-1; 7 bases are shared with TRBD1. Germline V lookup: CDR1 MGHDK, CDR2 SYGVNS. Unmatched junction bases numbered 5, after V lost 4 bases and J lost 6 bases. The CDR3 sequence is 13 residues long. This CDR3 is CASSVGGTAEAFF. For the CDR3, the DNA is TGTGCCAGCAGTGTTGGGGGGACAGCTGAAGCTTTCTTT.

This chain connects TRBV6-5 to TRBJ1-5; 9 nucleotides match TRBD1. The CDR3 covers 15 residues. The V and J ends lost 3 bases and 5 bases, in that order; junction bases with no gene match: 5. Germline values: CDR1 MNHEY, CDR2 SVGAGI. CDR3 loop: CASSYRQGGDQPQHF. CDR3 nucleotide sequence: TGTGCCAGCAGTTATCGACAGGGGGGTGATCAGCCCCAGCATTTT.

The chain employs TRBV9 and TRBJ2-7, with D possibly TRBD1 on 6 matching bases. The V end lost 2 bases, the J end lost 3 bases, and 12 bases lay between the germline ends. CDR1 is SGDLS and CDR2 is YYNGEE in the germline V gene. This CDR3 comprises 14 residues. DNA for the CDR3: TGTGCCAGCAGCGTGGGCCAACAGGGCTACGAGCAGTACTTC. Its protein product is CASSVGQQGYEQYF.